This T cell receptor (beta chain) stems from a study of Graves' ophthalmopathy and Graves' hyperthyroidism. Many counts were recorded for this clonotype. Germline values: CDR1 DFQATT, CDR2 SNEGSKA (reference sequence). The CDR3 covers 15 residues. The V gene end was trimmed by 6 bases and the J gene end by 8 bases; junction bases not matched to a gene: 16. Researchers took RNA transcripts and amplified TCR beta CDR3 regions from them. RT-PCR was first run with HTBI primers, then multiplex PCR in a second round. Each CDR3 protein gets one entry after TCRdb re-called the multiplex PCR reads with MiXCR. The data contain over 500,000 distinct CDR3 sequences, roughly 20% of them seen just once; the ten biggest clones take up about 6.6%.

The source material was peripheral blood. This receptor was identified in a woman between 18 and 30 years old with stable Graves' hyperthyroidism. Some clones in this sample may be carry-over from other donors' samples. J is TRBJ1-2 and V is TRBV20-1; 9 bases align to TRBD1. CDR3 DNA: TGCAGTGCCATAGGGGACAGGGCATGGCGGAGGGGCTACACCTTC. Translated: CSAIGDRAWRRGYTF.